Below, 9 T cell receptor beta chains from the same sample are listed, as sequenced in a study of T cell responses to AZD1222 COVID-19 vaccine. Sequenced by immunoSEQ multiplex PCR; TCRdb stores in-frame clones only, minus some. Its table records over 140,000 clones. What was sequenced was peripheral blood. Receptors were obtained from an adult in good health.

J is TRBJ2-1 and V is TRBV19; 8 bases fit TRBD2. This CDR3 has 15 residues. Germline V CDR1 and CDR2: LNHDA, SQIVND (reference sequence). Germline trimming cut 7 bases from V and 0 bases from J; bases unmatched to any gene: 5. In DNA, the CDR3 is TGTGCCAGTACCCGCGGGGGGAGCTCCTACAATGAGCAGTTCTTC. It yields the protein CASTRGGSSYNEQFF.

The chain has TRBV12-3 or TRBV12-4 and TRBJ1-1, with a tentative D call TRBD1 (5 bases). V gave up 3 bases and J gave up 4 bases, with 9 bases separating them. The CDR3 spans 13 residues. CDR3: CASSFRVITEAFF. CDR3 DNA: TGTGCCAGCAGTTTCAGGGTGATCACTGAAGCTTTCTTT.

The V and J genes are TRBV2 and TRBJ1-3; 7 bases fit TRBD1. The germline gives CDR1 SNHLY, CDR2 FYNNEI. The CDR3 has 15 residues. V lost 4 bases to trimming and J lost 2 bases; unmatched junction nucleotides: 5. CDR3 DNA: TGTGCCAGCAGTGGGCTAGGACAGGCTGGAAACACCATATATTTT. Protein: CASSGLGQAGNTIYF.

This sequence joins TRBV7-2 and TRBJ2-7; 7 nucleotides line up with TRBD2. The CDR3 sequence is 15 residues long. Germline V gene sequence: CDR1 SGHTA, CDR2 FQGNSA. V lost 0 bases and J lost 6; bases outside the gene matches: 8. The CDR3 is CASSLALAGGGEQYF. Here the CDR3 DNA reads TGTGCCAGCAGCTTAGCGCTGGCGGGCGGGGGCGAGCAGTACTTC.

V and J are TRBV19 and TRBJ1-1; D is unclear. The V gene's germline CDR1 is LNHDA and CDR2 SQIVND (reference sequence). V was clipped by 3 bases and J by 5 bases, with 4 bases between them. This CDR3 is built from 11 residues. The CDR3 spells CASSIYTEAFF. The DNA of the CDR3 is TGTGCCAGTAGTATCTATACTGAAGCTTTCTTT.

For this clone: Other nucleotide sequences in the sample specify the same CDR3. The chain couples TRBV6-5 to TRBJ1-1, with no clear D. The CDR3 totals 12 residues. Germline V lookup: CDR1 MNHEY, CDR2 SVGAGI. Trimming stripped 6 bases from V and 1 base from J, with 6 bases between. In DNA form, the CDR3 reads TGTGCCAGCAGGCGACAGAACACTGAAGCTTTCTTT. This translates into CASRRQNTEAFF.

The gene calls are TRBV12-3 or TRBV12-4 and TRBJ1-5; D gene uncertain. The CDR3 sequence is 12 residues long. Trimming pared 5 bases from V and 10 bases from J, leaving 12 bases between. DNA for the CDR3: TGTGCCAGCAGTCGCAATCTCGGACCCCAGCATTTT. Amino acid sequence: CASSRNLGPQHF.

The chain carries TRBV24-1 and TRBJ2-2, with D unclear. CDR1 KGHDR and CDR2 SFDVKD come from the germline V gene. The CDR3 totals 15 residues. V was cut by 3 bases and J by 6 bases, with 13 bases left in between. CDR3 coding DNA: TGTGCCACCAGTGATGCCACTACGACGTCCGGGGAGCTGTTTTTT. Translating it yields CATSDATTTSGELFF.

With regard to this clone: The junction does not match germline at one end; this may be a read error. The rearrangement joins TRBV24-1 to TRBJ2-7; possibly TRBD2 for D (6 bases). The CDR3 contains 10 residues. Germline loops: CDR1 KGHDR, CDR2 SFDVKD. This CDR3 is CAKGSGLARF. The CDR3 DNA is TGTGCCAAAGGAAGTGGGCTAGCGAGGTTC.